The 9 T cell receptor beta chains presented below share a single source sample, sequenced in a study of T cell responses to AZD1222 COVID-19 vaccine. This table comes from immunoSEQ multiplex PCR, and its TCRdb copy is limited to in-frame clones, with some not included. The profile shows about 150,000 clones, 92% of them singletons. The source material was peripheral blood, sampled on day 0 of AZD1222 vaccination. These TCRs come from an adult in good health.

This rearrangement joins TRBV25-1 to TRBJ2-7; 8 bases are a match to TRBD1. Trimming cost V 6 bases and J 6 bases; bases outside gene matches: 7. The germline CDR1 and CDR2 sequences are MGHDK and SYGVNS. The length of the CDR3 is 13 residues. The CDR3 DNA is TGTGCCAGCAGCCGCAGGGGGCTCTTCGAGCAGTACTTC. It codes for CASSRRGLFEQYF.

The chain uses TRBV5-4 and TRBJ1-3; the D is unclear. V was clipped by 4 bases and J by 8 bases, with 13 bases between them. The CDR3 consists of 13 residues. Looked up from germline, CDR1 is SGHNT and CDR2 is YYREEE (reference sequence). In DNA form, the CDR3 reads TGTGCCAGCAGCACGTGGAGCCAGGACACCATATATTTT. Translating gives CASSTWSQDTIYF.

The CDR3 loop is CASSITVSYEQYF. The CDR3 bases are TGTGCCAGCAGTATTACAGTTTCCTACGAGCAGTACTTC. V and J are TRBV27 and TRBJ2-7; unclear D gene. The CDR3 consists of 13 residues. The V end lost 5 bases, the J end lost 1 base, and 9 bases lay between the germline ends. Germline CDR1 and CDR2: MNHEY and SMNVEV (reference sequence).

The chain combines TRBV27 with TRBJ1-1, with D possibly being TRBD1 (6 bases). This CDR3 region has 15 residues. Germline-derived CDR1 and CDR2 are MNHEY and SMNVEV (reference sequence). Trimming removed 0 bases from V and 0 bases from J, with 8 bases in between. This CDR3 is CASSLSWTVNTEAFF. The CDR3 DNA reads TGTGCCAGCAGTTTATCGTGGACAGTGAACACTGAAGCTTTCTTT.

This clone has a handful of counts. The V gene is TRBV3-1 (or the pseudogene TRBV3-2), the J gene TRBJ2-2, with D hard to call. The CDR3 has 15 amino acids. The V end was cut by 2 bases, the J end by 1 base, with 8 bases between. Germline loops: CDR1 LGHDT, CDR2 YNNKEL (reference sequence). The CDR3 sequence: CASSQRTMNTGELFF. The CDR3 DNA is TGTGCCAGCAGCCAACGGACGATGAACACCGGGGAGCTGTTTTTT.

This sequence joins TRBV15 and TRBJ1-4, with D possibly TRBD1 on 5 matching bases. This CDR3 comprises 15 residues. The germline CDR1 and CDR2 sequences are LNHNV and YYDKDF (reference sequence). Trimming stripped 0 bases from V and 4 bases from J, with 9 bases between. This CDR3 is CATSRDGAFNEKLFF. The CDR3 bases are TGTGCCACCAGCAGAGATGGGGCTTTTAATGAAAAACTGTTTTTT.

V and J are TRBV27 and TRBJ2-7, with a possible D match to TRBD1 (6 bases). The CDR3 is 14 residues long. V was cut by 4 bases and J by 4 bases, with 14 bases left in between. Germline values: CDR1 MNHEY, CDR2 SMNVEV (reference sequence). The CDR3 DNA is TGTGCCAGCAGTTCCACATTACAGGGTTACGAGCAGTACTTC. It codes for CASSSTLQGYEQYF.

This chain joins TRBV6-5 and TRBJ2-1, with 14 bases that match TRBD2. Germline CDR1 reads MNHEY; CDR2 reads SVGAGI. This CDR3 has 13 amino acids. Trimming at V came to 8 bases and at J to 9 bases, leaving 3 bases not matched to a gene. CDR3 in amino acids: CASGLAGGREQFF. CDR3 nucleotides: TGTGCCAGCGGACTAGCGGGAGGTCGTGAGCAGTTCTTC.

The rearrangement joins TRBV7-2 to TRBJ2-1; 7 bases align to TRBD1. Trimming removed 3 bases from V and 4 bases from J; junction bases left unmatched: 3. CDR3 length equals 14 residues. Germline CDR1 reads SGHTA; CDR2 reads FQGNSA. This CDR3 reads CASSFDRVYNEQFF. DNA for the CDR3: TGTGCCAGCAGCTTCGACAGGGTATACAATGAGCAGTTCTTC.